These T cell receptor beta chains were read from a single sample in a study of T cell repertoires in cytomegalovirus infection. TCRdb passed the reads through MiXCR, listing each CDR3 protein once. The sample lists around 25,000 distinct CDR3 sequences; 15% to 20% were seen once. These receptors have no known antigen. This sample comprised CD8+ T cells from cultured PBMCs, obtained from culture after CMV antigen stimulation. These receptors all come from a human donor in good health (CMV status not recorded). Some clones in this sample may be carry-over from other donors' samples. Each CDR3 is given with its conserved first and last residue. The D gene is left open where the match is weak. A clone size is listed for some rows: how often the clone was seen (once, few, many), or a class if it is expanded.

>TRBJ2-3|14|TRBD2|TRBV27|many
TGTGCCAGCAGCTTCACTAGCGGGAAAGATACGCAGTATTTT
CASSFTSGKDTQYF
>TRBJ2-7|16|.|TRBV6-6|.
TGTGCCAGCAGTTACTCGACCAGGGAGAGTACCTACGAGCAGTACTTC
CASSYSTRESTYEQYF
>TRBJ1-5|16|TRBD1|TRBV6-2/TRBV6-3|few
TGTGCCAGCAGTACCCTACTACAGGGGGCTAGCCAGCCCCAGCATTTT
CASSTLLQGASQPQHF
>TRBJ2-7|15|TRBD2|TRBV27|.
TGTGCCAGCAGTTCCCCTAGCGGGAGGGCCTACGAGCAGTACTTC
CASSSPSGRAYEQYF
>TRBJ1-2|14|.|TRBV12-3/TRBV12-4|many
TGTGCCAGCAGTTTAGTCGGGTCTGGGGATGGCTACACCTTC
CASSLVGSGDGYTF
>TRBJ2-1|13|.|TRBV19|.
TGTGCCAGTAGTATGGGACACCTCAATGAGCAGTTCTTC
CASSMGHLNEQFF
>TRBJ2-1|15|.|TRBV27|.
TGTGCCAGCAGTTTTGGGGACATCCGTCCCTATGAGCAGTTCTTC
CASSFGDIRPYEQFF
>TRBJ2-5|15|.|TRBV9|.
TGTGCCAGCAGCGTAGCGGAGGGCCTCGCAGAGACCCAGTACTTC
CASSVAEGLAETQYF
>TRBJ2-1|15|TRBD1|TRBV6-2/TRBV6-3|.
TGTGCCAGCAGATCACAGGGGACCGTATGGGAGGAGCAGTTCTTC
CASRSQGTVWEEQFF
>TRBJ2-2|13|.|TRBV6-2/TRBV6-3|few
TGTGCCAGCAGCGATAGCAATTGGGAGGAGCTGTTTTTT
CASSDSNWEELFF
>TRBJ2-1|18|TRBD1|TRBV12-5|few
TGTGCTAGTGGTTTGGACCCCGGACAGGGTGTTGTTTTTGGTGGGCAGTTCTTC
CASGLDPGQGVVFGGQFF
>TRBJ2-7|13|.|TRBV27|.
TGTGCCAGCAGTTTCGGGACAATTCGCGAGCAGTACTTC
CASSFGTIREQYF
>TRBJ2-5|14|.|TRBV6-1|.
TGTGCCAGCAGTGTTCACAGGTTCCAAGAGACCCAGTACTTC
CASSVHRFQETQYF
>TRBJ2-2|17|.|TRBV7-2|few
TGTGCCAGTTACCACAACCCTACTCAGGGGGGAGTCGGGGAGCTGTTTTTT
CASYHNPTQGGVGELFF
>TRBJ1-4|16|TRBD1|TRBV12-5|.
TGTGCTAGTGGTTTGGTACGAAACAGGGGCGATGAAAAACTGTTTTTT
CASGLVRNRGDEKLFF
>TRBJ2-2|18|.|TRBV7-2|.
TGTGCCAGCAGCTTAGTAGTCGGCGAGGGGGCGGGAACCGGGGAGCTGTTTTTT
CASSLVVGEGAGTGELFF
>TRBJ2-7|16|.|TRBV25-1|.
TGTGCCAGCAGTACTTGCCCCCCGGGAACCCAATACGAGCAGTACTTC
CASSTCPPGTQYEQYF
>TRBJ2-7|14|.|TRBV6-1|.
TGTGCCAGCAGTGTGGGACCCTTAACCTACGAGCAGTACTTC
CASSVGPLTYEQYF
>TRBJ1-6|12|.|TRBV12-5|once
TGTGCTAGTGGACCGTCGAATTCACCCCTCCACTTT
CASGPSNSPLHF
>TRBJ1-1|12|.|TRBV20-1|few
TGCAGTGCCACTCTAGGGGGAACAGGGGCTTTCTTT
CSATLGGTGAFF
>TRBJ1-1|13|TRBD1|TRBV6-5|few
TGTGCCAGCAGTACAGGGGTGAACACTGAAGCTTTCTTT
CASSTGVNTEAFF
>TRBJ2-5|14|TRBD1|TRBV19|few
TGTGCCAGTAGTAGGACAGGGGGCCTTGAGACCCAGTACTTC
CASSRTGGLETQYF